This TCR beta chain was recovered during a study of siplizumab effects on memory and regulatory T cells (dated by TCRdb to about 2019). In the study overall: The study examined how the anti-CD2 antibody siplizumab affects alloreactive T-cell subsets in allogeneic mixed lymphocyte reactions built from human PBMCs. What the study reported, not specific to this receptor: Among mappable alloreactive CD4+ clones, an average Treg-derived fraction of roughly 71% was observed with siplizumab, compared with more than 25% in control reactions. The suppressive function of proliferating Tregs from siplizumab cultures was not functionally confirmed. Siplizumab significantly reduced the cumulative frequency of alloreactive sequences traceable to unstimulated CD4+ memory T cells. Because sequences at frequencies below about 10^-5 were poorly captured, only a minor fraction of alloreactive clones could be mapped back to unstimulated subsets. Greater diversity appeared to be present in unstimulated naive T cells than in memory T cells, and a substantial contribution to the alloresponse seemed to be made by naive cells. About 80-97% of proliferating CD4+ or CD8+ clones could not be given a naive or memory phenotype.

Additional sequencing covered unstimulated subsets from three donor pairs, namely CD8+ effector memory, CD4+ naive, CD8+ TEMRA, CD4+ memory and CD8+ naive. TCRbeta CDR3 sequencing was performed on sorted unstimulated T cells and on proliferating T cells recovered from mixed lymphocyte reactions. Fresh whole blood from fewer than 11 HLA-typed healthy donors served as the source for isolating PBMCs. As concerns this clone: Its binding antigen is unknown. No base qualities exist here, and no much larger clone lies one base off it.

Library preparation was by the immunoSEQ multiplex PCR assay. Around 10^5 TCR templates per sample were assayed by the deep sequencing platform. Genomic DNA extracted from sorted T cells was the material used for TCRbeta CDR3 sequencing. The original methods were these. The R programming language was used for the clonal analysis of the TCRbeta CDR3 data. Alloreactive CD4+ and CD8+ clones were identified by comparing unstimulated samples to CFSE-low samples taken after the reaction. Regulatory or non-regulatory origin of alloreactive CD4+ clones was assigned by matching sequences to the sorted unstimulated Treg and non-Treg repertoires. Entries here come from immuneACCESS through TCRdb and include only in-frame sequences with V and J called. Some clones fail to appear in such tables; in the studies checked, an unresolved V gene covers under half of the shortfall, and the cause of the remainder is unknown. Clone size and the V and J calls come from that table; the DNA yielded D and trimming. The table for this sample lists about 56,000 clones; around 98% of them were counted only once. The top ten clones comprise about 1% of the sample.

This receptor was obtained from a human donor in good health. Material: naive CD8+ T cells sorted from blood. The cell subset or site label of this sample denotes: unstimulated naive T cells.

The sequence in DNA is TGTGCCAGAAGCTTGGGATATAAGCGGTACAATGAGCAGTTCTTC. This translates into CARSLGYKRYNEQFF. The chain is encoded by TRBV5-3 joined to TRBJ2-1; the D region possibly corresponds to TRBD2 (5 bases align). TRBV5-3 is an ORF, with its function uncertain. Spanning cysteine to phenylalanine, the CDR3 consists of 15 amino acids. This entry keeps only the CDR3 DNA: 45 bases, framed from base 1. The junction shows trimming of 0 bases on V and 4 bases on J, plus 11 bases between the germline ends.